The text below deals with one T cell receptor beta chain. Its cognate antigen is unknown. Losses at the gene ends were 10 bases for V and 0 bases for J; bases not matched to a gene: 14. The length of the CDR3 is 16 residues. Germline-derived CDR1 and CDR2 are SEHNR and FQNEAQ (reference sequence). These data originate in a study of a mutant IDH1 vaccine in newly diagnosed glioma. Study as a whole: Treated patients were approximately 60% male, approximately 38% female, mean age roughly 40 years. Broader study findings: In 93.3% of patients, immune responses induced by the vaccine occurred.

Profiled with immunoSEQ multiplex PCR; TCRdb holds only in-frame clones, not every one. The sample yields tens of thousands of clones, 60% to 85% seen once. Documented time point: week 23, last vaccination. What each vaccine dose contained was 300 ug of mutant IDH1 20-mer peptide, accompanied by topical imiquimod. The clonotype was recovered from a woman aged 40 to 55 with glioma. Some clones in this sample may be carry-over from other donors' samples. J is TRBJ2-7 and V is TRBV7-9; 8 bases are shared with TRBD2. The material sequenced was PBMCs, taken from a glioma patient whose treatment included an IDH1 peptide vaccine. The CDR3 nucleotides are TGTGCCACCGCGGCGGGGGGTGGGGCGAGCTCCTACGAGCAGTACTTC. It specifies CATAAGGGASSYEQYF.